Below, one T cell receptor beta chain is given with its context. This record belongs to a study of shared clonotypes between healthy human individuals. Cells designated naive CD8 were CD45RO-negative and were positively selected for CCR7, with terminally differentiated effector memory CD45RA+ cells excluded. Clones were read by immunoSEQ multiplex PCR, and TCRdb kept only the in-frame ones, dropping some. The repertoire holds millions of clones, with about 95% as singletons. This TCR derives from a man between 18 and 35 years old in good health. Source material: naive CD8+ T cells sorted from blood.

The CDR3 sequence is CASSIDGEGPSSYEQYF. CDR3 coding DNA: TGTGCCAGTAGTATAGATGGCGAAGGCCCAAGCTCCTACGAGCAGTACTTC. This rearrangement joins TRBV19 to TRBJ2-7, with D hard to call. Germline assignment: CDR1 LNHDA and CDR2 SQIVND (reference sequence). V was clipped by 0 bases and J by 0 bases, with 15 bases between them. CDR3 length equals 17 residues. The full variable domain, rest sourced from reference TRBV19 and TRBJ2-7, is DGGITQSPKYLFRKEGQNVTLSCEQNLNHDAMYWYRQDPGQGLRLIYYSQIVNDFQKGDIAEGYSVSREKKESFPLTVTSAQKNPTAFYLCASSIDGEGPSSYEQYFGPGTRLTVT.